This T cell receptor (beta chain) was observed in a study of T-cell reconstitution after alpha-beta-depleted transplantation in children. For TCRbeta, the library was prepared with unique molecular identifiers. One entry per CDR3 protein, called by TCRdb with MiXCR from the PCR reads. This table has about 300,000 distinct CDR3 sequences, roughly 9.1% appearing once. The CDR3 extends over 13 amino acids. V gave up 5 bases and J gave up 14 bases; unmatched junction bases: 7. This sequence joins TRBV12-3 or TRBV12-4 and TRBJ2-1; the match to TRBD2 covers 12 bases. The sequence came from a boy under two years old with acute myeloid leukemia, due to receive a stem cell transplant. The starting material was PBMCs, obtained before TCRalphabeta/CD19-depleted stem cell transplant. The CDR3 DNA is TGTGCCAGCAGTAGGACTAGCGGGATAGTGGAGTTCTTC. It specifies CASSRTSGIVEFF.